This T cell receptor (beta chain) was captured in a study of Graves' ophthalmopathy and Graves' hyperthyroidism. The study amplified TCR beta CDR3 regions using RNA transcripts. HTBI primers were used in a first-round RT-PCR, which preceded a second-round multiplex PCR. MiXCR was run by TCRdb on the multiplex PCR reads, yielding one entry per CDR3 protein. There are around 600,000 distinct CDR3 sequences in the sample; roughly two fifths occur only once, and over 2.5% lies in the top ten. Ophthalmopathy was moderately-to-severely active, CAS at least 3, NOSPECS at least 4, lasting under 3 months. The CDR3 is 17 amino acids. J lost 7 bases, V lost 4 bases, and 12 bases had no gene match. CDR1 is ENHRY, CDR2 SYGVKD, per germline.

The receptor was isolated from an adult man with Graves' ophthalmopathy. The chain couples TRBV10-3 to TRBJ2-4; 11 nucleotides agree with TRBD2. Sequencing input: peripheral blood. The CDR3 sequence: CAISVASGGSGKNIQYF. The CDR3 DNA reads TGTGCCATCAGTGTGGCTAGCGGGGGGAGCGGTAAGAACATTCAGTACTTC.